These T cell receptor beta chains were read from a single sample in a study of blood T cells in healthy people across ages. TCRdb called the 5' RACE reads again in MiXCR, with one record for every CDR3 protein. This sample yields around 990,000 distinct CDR3 sequences, of which 25% are seen a single time; 0.65% to 0.75% belongs to the top ten. The sample was also linked to a second study, of T cells of mothers and their children.

The sequenced sample consisted of blood. The source is a girl under 10 years old in good health. The CDR3 runs from the conserved cysteine through the conserved F or W. A D gene is named only where the DNA matches it firmly. For some rows the clone size is stated as once, few or many, or as a class when expanded; others skip it.

>TRBJ2-1|TRBV4-1|few|TRBD2
CASSQSGTSNDEQFF
TGCGCCAGCAGCCAAAGTGGGACTAGCAACGATGAGCAGTTCTTC
>TRBJ2-3|TRBV3-1|few|TRBD1
CASSPGQNTDTQYF
TGTGCCAGCAGCCCGGGACAGAACACAGATACGCAGTATTTT
>TRBJ2-6|TRBV12-3/TRBV12-4|many|-
CASSLAGSSSGANVLTF
TGTGCCAGCAGCTTGGCGGGCTCGAGCTCTGGGGCCAACGTCCTGACTTTC
>TRBJ1-1|TRBV29-1|-|TRBD1
CSVLRQGWNTEAFF
TGCAGCGTGCTAAGACAGGGTTGGAACACTGAAGCTTTCTTT
>TRBJ2-4|TRBV28|-|-
CASSARTEDIQYF
TGTGCCAGCAGCGCCAGGACCGAGGACATTCAGTACTTC
>TRBJ2-3|TRBV12-3/TRBV12-4|few|-
CASIPRLVSSTDTQYF
TGTGCCAGCATCCCGAGACTAGTATCTAGCACAGATACGCAGTATTTT
>TRBJ1-2|TRBV18|few|-
CASSPSLGETYYGYTF
TGTGCCAGCTCACCATCCTTGGGGGAGACGTACTATGGCTACACCTTC
>TRBJ2-7|TRBV29-1|-|-
CSVEATHFGSNYEQYF
TGCAGCGTTGAAGCTACACATTTCGGGAGTAACTACGAGCAGTACTTC
>TRBJ2-5|TRBV3-1|once|TRBD1
CASSQGTGWSETQYF
TGTGCCAGCAGCCAAGGGACAGGGTGGTCAGAGACCCAGTACTTC
>TRBJ2-5|TRBV20-1|-|TRBD2
CSARSTGTSGRVQYF
TGCAGTGCTAGATCAACCGGGACTAGCGGGAGGGTGCAGTACTTC
>TRBJ2-3|TRBV15|few|-
CATSPDSGSDTQYF
TGTGCCACCAGCCCCGACTCGGGTTCAGATACGCAGTATTTT
>TRBJ2-7|TRBV3-1|-|-
CASSQGAGEQYF
TGTGCCAGCAGCCAGGGGGCTGGGGAGCAGTACTTC
>TRBJ2-6|TRBV9|once|-
CASSVGLPLGWANVLTF
TGTGCCAGCAGCGTAGGACTCCCTCTCGGTTGGGCCAACGTCCTGACTTTC
>TRBJ2-2|TRBV6-1|-|-
CASIRRVQGRGTGELFF
TGTGCCAGCATTAGAAGGGTGCAGGGGAGAGGGACCGGGGAGCTGTTTTTT
>TRBJ2-5|TRBV10-3|few|-
CAISEGLFQETQYF
TGTGCCATCAGTGAGGGACTTTTCCAAGAGACCCAGTACTTC
>TRBJ1-5|TRBV9|few|-
CASSPDGDSNQPQHF
TGTGCCAGCAGCCCCGACGGCGATAGCAATCAGCCCCAGCATTTT
>TRBJ1-2|TRBV20-1|few|-
CSASTDNYGYTF
TGCAGTGCTAGTACGGATAACTATGGCTACACCTTC
>TRBJ2-7|TRBV28|-|-
CASSLREGIPYEQYF
TGTGCCAGCAGTTTGAGAGAAGGGATCCCCTACGAGCAGTACTTC
>TRBJ2-1|TRBV6-2/TRBV6-3|-|-
CASSSHRVSYNEQFF
TGTGCCAGCAGCTCTCACAGGGTATCATACAATGAGCAGTTCTTC
>TRBJ2-4|TRBV5-5|-|TRBD1
CASSFGAGGKWDIQYF
TGTGCCAGCAGCTTTGGGGCAGGGGGCAAGTGGGACATTCAGTACTTC
>TRBJ1-1|TRBV25-1|-|-
CASSELGPMNTEAFF
TGTGCCAGCAGTGAATTGGGCCCAATGAACACTGAAGCTTTCTTT
>TRBJ2-5|TRBV12-3/TRBV12-4|-|-
CASSPEGGVPQYF
TGTGCCAGCAGCCCAGAGGGGGGGGTGCCCCAGTACTTC
>TRBJ2-7|TRBV2|-|-
CASSVGLRNLTSYEQYF
TGTGCCAGCAGTGTAGGATTGAGGAACTTGACTTCCTACGAGCAGTACTTC
>TRBJ2-7|TRBV6-2/TRBV6-3|-|-
CASSTPFSYEQYF
TGTGCCAGCAGCACACCTTTCTCCTACGAGCAGTACTTC
>TRBJ2-3|TRBV11-2|-|-
CASSLVVMSTDTQYF
TGTGCCAGCAGCTTAGTGGTCATGAGCACAGATACGCAGTATTTT
>TRBJ1-1|TRBV28|-|-
CASSWERFGAFF
TGTGCCAGCAGCTGGGAGAGGTTCGGAGCTTTCTTT
>TRBJ2-6|TRBV12-5|-|-
CASGRTADGEHSGANVLTF
TGTGCTAGTGGAAGAACAGCCGATGGGGAACACTCTGGGGCCAACGTCCTGACTTTC
>TRBJ2-5|TRBV7-7|-|-
CASSPARYQETHYF
TGTGCTAGCAGCCCGGCACGGTACCAAGAGACCCACTACTTC
>TRBJ2-7|TRBV10-3|once|TRBD2
CAISDKSSGGPVYEQYF
TGTGCCATCAGTGATAAGTCCAGCGGGGGGCCGGTTTACGAGCAGTACTTC
>TRBJ1-6|TRBV5-1|-|-
CASSLKRDSPLHF
TGCGCCAGCAGCTTGAAGCGGGATTCACCCCTCCACTTT
>TRBJ2-7|TRBV29-1|-|-
CSVDSVRGGAYEQYF
TGCAGCGTTGACTCCGTTCGAGGGGGGGCCTACGAGCAGTACTTC
>TRBJ1-6|TRBV20-1|-|-
CSARAGNSPLHF
TGCAGTGCTAGAGCGGGGAATTCACCCCTCCACTTT
>TRBJ2-2|TRBV29-1|-|-
CSVEGAKGATGELFF
TGCAGCGTTGAAGGGGCCAAGGGCGCAACCGGGGAGCTGTTTTTT
>TRBJ1-3|TRBV4-1|-|-
CASSQDQTTGSGDTIYF
TGCGCCAGCAGCCAAGATCAGACTACAGGCTCTGGAGACACCATATATTTT
>TRBJ2-1|TRBV4-1|few|TRBD2
CASSQLAGHNEQFF
TGCGCCAGCAGCCAGCTAGCGGGCCACAATGAGCAGTTCTTC
>TRBJ2-7|TRBV7-2|-|-
CASSVVMYEQYF
TGTGCCAGCAGTGTGGTGATGTACGAGCAGTACTTC
>TRBJ2-4|TRBV7-9|-|TRBD1
CASSRVTGADIQYF
TGTGCCAGCAGCCGTGTGACAGGGGCAGACATTCAGTACTTC
>TRBJ1-1|TRBV6-2/TRBV6-3|-|-
CASSTRQLNTEAFF
TGTGCCAGCAGCACACGACAGCTGAACACTGAAGCTTTCTTT
>TRBJ2-7|TRBV5-1|-|TRBD1
CASTSGDRGWHEQYF
TGCGCTAGCACGTCGGGGGACAGGGGGTGGCACGAGCAGTACTTC
>TRBJ2-3|TRBV29-1|few|TRBD1
CSVTGLYTDTQYF
TGCAGCGTGACAGGGCTCTACACAGATACGCAGTATTTT
>TRBJ2-7|TRBV6-6|-|-
CASSYSSGLGRTYEQYF
TGTGCCAGCAGTTACTCGAGCGGTTTGGGGAGAACCTACGAGCAGTACTTC